The source of this TCR beta chain is a study of cytotoxic CD8 clonotypes in ibrutinib-treated CLL. Study context: When averaged across all of the samples, the counts came to roughly 250,000 productive templates and about 89,000 productive rearrangements. Regarding the study as a whole: Public clonotypes (which were uncommon) either contracted or remained stable on treatment. Patients showed higher baseline clonality than age-matched healthy donors, and it tracked circulating CD8+ T-cell counts.

Profiling relied on immunoSEQ multiplex PCR, and the TCRdb table lists in-frame clones only, not all of them. The sample has about 140,000 clones, 70% to 80% seen once. This clone was seen once. No antigen is known for it. Germline V gives CDR1 KGHSH, CDR2 LQKENI. V was pared by 3 bases and J by 0 bases, with 4 bases of the junction left unmatched. This CDR3 has 16 amino acids. The starting material was PBMCs, obtained after 12 months of ibrutinib treatment. This chain connects TRBV18 to TRBJ1-3; 8 bases align to TRBD1. The clonotype was recovered from a human donor with chronic lymphocytic leukemia. The CDR3 sequence is CASSPTGANSGNTIYF. The CDR3 region has the DNA TGTGCCAGCTCACCGACAGGGGCAAACTCTGGAAACACCATATATTTT.